Each of the 20 T cell receptor beta chains below was sequenced from the same sample in a study of T cell responses to AZD1222 COVID-19 vaccine. Using immunoSEQ multiplex PCR, the repertoire was profiled, and TCRdb retains in-frame clones only, with some absent. Altogether roughly 80,000 clones are present, roughly 90% being singletons, with the ten largest covering approximately 4.5%. Sequenced here: peripheral blood, sampled on day 0 of MenACWY control vaccination. These receptor sequences come from an adult in good health.

The rearrangement joins TRBV4-3 to TRBJ2-7; the match to TRBD2 covers 7 bases. Trimming cost V 0 bases and J 2 bases; bases outside gene matches: 7. Germline CDR1 LGHNA, CDR2 YSLEER. The CDR3 runs to 16 residues. The CDR3 DNA sequence: TGCGCCAGCAGCCAAGATATCGGGGGGACCCCCTACGAGCAGTACTTC. The encoded protein is CASSQDIGGTPYEQYF.

This clone was observed a few times. J is TRBJ1-2 and V is TRBV7-9; D may be TRBD1 (5 bases). Trimming removed 4 bases at V and 4 bases at J, with 19 bases between. Germline V gives CDR1 SEHNR, CDR2 FQNEAQ (reference sequence). The length of the CDR3 is 16 residues. The DNA of the CDR3 is TGTGCCAGCAGCTCCCCGGGGACCCTAGGAGGCTATGGCTACACCTTC. Its translation: CASSSPGTLGGYGYTF.

The chain carries TRBV13 and TRBJ2-4; D gene ambiguous. Trimming stripped 1 base from V and 0 bases from J, with 10 bases between. Germline-derived CDR1 and CDR2 are PRHDT and FYEKMQ (reference sequence). This CDR3 has 16 amino acids. The chain's CDR3 is CASSLVGSAAKNIQYF. The CDR3 nucleotides are TGTGCCAGCAGCTTAGTCGGTTCCGCAGCCAAAAACATTCAGTACTTC. Filled out from reference TRBV13 and TRBJ2-4, the complete variable domain reads AAGVIQSPRHLIKEKRETATLKCYPIPRHDTVYWYQQGPGQDPQFLISFYEKMQSDKGSIPDRFSAQQFSDYHSELNMSSLELGDSALYFCASSLVGSAAKNIQYFGAGTRLSVL.

The chain uses TRBV18 and TRBJ1-1; maybe TRBD1 (5 bases). Germline-derived CDR1 and CDR2 are KGHSH and LQKENI. The V and J ends lost 2 bases and 6 bases respectively, with 19 bases between them. The CDR3 length is 16 residues. The CDR3 nucleotides read TGTGCCAGCTCACCAATCATCAAGACAGAAGGCTCTGAAGCTTTCTTT. Amino acids: CASSPIIKTEGSEAFF.

Comments on this clone: The junction does not match germline at one end; this may be a read error. The chain recombines TRBV2 with TRBJ2-3; maybe TRBD1 (6 bases). The CDR3 runs 13 residues. The germline gives CDR1 SNHLY, CDR2 FYNNEI. The CDR3 loop is CASSEAARNEGVF. For the CDR3, the DNA is TGTGCCAGCAGTGAAGCGGCACGCAACGAGGGGGTTTTT. The entire variable domain, with the rest obtained from reference TRBV2 and TRBJ2-3, is as follows: EPEVTQTPSHQVTQMGQEVILRCVPISNHLYFYWYRQILGQKVEFLVSFYNNEISEKSEIFDDQFSVERPDGSNFTLKIRSTKLEDSAMYFCASSEAARNEGVFGPGTRLTVL.

The chain is built from TRBV5-1 and TRBJ1-1; 7 bases are a match to TRBD1. The CDR3 extends over 15 amino acids. CDR1 is SGHRS and CDR2 is YFSETQ in the germline V gene. Unmatched junction bases numbered 5, after V lost 0 bases and J lost 3 bases. The CDR3 sequence is CASSLVGGGDTEAFF. DNA of the CDR3: TGCGCCAGCAGCTTGGTGGGAGGGGGCGACACTGAAGCTTTCTTT.

DNA for the CDR3: TGTGCCAGCAGCTCAGGGAACCCCAATGAGCAGTTCTTC. Protein: CASSSGNPNEQFF. The rearrangement uses TRBV7-3 and TRBJ2-1, with a tentative D call TRBD1 (5 bases). Trimming removed 4 bases at V and 6 bases at J, with 10 bases between. CDR1 is SGHTA and CDR2 is FQGTGA in the germline V gene. The CDR3 consists of 13 residues.

The chain uses TRBV28 and TRBJ2-2; the D call may be TRBD1 or TRBD2 (6 bases each). The germline gives CDR1 MDHEN, CDR2 SYDVKM. Trimming took 11 bases from V and 3 from J, leaving 37 bases between them. CDR3 length equals 21 residues. The CDR3 here is CAPGCLFAKGGCQGDTGELFF. DNA of the CDR3: TGTGCCCCAGGGTGTCTATTTGCCAAAGGGGGGTGCCAGGGTGACACCGGGGAGCTGTTTTTT. Full variable domain (rest looked up from reference TRBV28 and TRBJ2-2): DVKVTQSSRYLVKRTGEKVFLECVQDMDHENMFWYRQDPGLGLRLIYFSYDVKMKEKGDIPEGYSVSREKKERFSLILESASTNQTSMYLCAPGCLFAKGGCQGDTGELFFGEGSRLTVL.

This clone was seen more than once but under ten times. The chain is built from TRBV5-1 and TRBJ2-1; TRBD2 is a possible D gene (5 bases). The CDR3 sequence is 15 residues long. V lost 4 bases to trimming and J lost 7 bases, with 18 bases between them. Germline V lookup: CDR1 SGHRS, CDR2 YFSETQ. CDR3 region: CASSPGFKVLNEQFF. The CDR3 DNA reads TGCGCCAGCAGCCCGGGGTTTAAGGTGTTGAATGAGCAGTTCTTC.

This chain links TRBV6-5 with TRBJ2-2; D may match TRBD1 or TRBD2 (5 bases each). V was trimmed by 6 bases and J by 3 bases, leaving 11 bases between them. There are 14 residues in the CDR3. Looked up from germline, CDR1 is MNHEY and CDR2 is SVGAGI. The CDR3 bases are TGTGCCAGCAGCCGGGGCAGGGACACCGGGGAGCTGTTTTTT. This translates into CASSRGRDTGELFF.

V is TRBV28 and J is TRBJ1-2; no reliable D call. The CDR3 has 14 amino acids. V was trimmed by 7 bases and J by 1 base, leaving 13 bases between them. Germline CDR1 is MDHEN and CDR2 is SYDVKM. This chain's CDR3 is CASNLPFHNYGYTF. CDR3 sequence (DNA): TGTGCCAGCAACCTCCCATTTCATAACTATGGCTACACCTTC.

The CDR3 here is CAWRPGQTRGYTF. Here the CDR3 DNA reads TGTGCCTGGAGGCCGGGACAGACGAGGGGCTACACCTTC. This rearrangement joins TRBV30 to TRBJ1-2, with TRBD1 matching 7 bases. The germline V gene encodes CDR1 GTSNPN and CDR2 SVGIG (reference sequence). This CDR3 contains 13 residues. V was pared by 3 bases and J by 8 bases, with 9 bases of the junction left unmatched.

The gene calls are TRBV11-2 and TRBJ2-5; D not resolved. V lost 5 bases and J lost 4, with 2 bases in between. Germline loops: CDR1 SGHAT, CDR2 FQNNGV. The CDR3 is 10 amino acids. The CDR3 region has the DNA TGTGCCAGCAGCCGAGAGACCCAGTACTTC. It encodes CASSRETQYF.

The V and J genes are TRBV5-8 and TRBJ1-1; D might be TRBD1 (5 bases). The CDR3 length is 16 residues. The germline gives CDR1 SGHTS, CDR2 YDEGEE. Trimming pared 4 bases from V and 8 bases from J, leaving 24 bases between. In DNA, the CDR3 is TGTGCCAGCAGCCGTGGTGGGGCACCCCCGACTAAAGAAGCTTTCTTT. Translating it yields CASSRGGAPPTKEAFF.

CDR3 sequence: CASSPTGLNTEAFF. The DNA for the CDR3 is TGTGCCAGCTCCCCCACAGGGCTAAACACTGAAGCTTTCTTT. The rearrangement links TRBV18 to TRBJ1-1; tentative D call: TRBD1 (6 bases). Germline CDR1 reads KGHSH; CDR2 reads LQKENI. The length of the CDR3 is 14 residues. Trimming removed 6 bases from V and 2 bases from J, with 13 bases in between.

The chain is built from TRBV28 and TRBJ1-2; D remains unclear. With 5 bases removed from V and 0 bases from J, the gap between germline ends came to 10 bases. The germline V gene encodes CDR1 MDHEN and CDR2 SYDVKM. CDR3 size: 14 residues. CDR3 nucleotides: TGTGCCAGCAGTCTCGATTGGACTAACTATGGCTACACCTTC. Translated: CASSLDWTNYGYTF.

The chain couples TRBV15 to TRBJ2-3, with TRBD2 matching over 11 bases. This CDR3 has 16 residues. The J segment lost 4 bases and the V segment lost 2 bases, leaving 5 bases of the junction unmatched. Germline-derived CDR1 and CDR2 are LNHNV and YYDKDF (reference sequence). CDR3 bases: TGTGCCACCAGCAGATCCCTAGCGGGAGGTTCAGATACGCAGTATTTT. This codes for CATSRSLAGGSDTQYF.

The chain joins TRBV6-1 to TRBJ1-5; possibly TRBD1 for D (5 bases). Trimming left V 1 base short and J 0 bases short, with 10 bases between. CDR3 length: 16 residues. Per the germline V gene, CDR1 is MNHNS and CDR2 is SASEGT. The CDR3 reads CASSEGRDYSNQPQHF. The CDR3 DNA reads TGTGCCAGCAGTGAAGGGAGGGACTATAGCAATCAGCCCCAGCATTTT.

CDR3 sequence: CATSSLGGNQFF. The CDR3 DNA sequence: TGTGCCACCAGCAGTCTCGGCGGGAATCAGTTCTTC. The V call is TRBV15, the J call TRBJ2-1; maybe TRBD2 (6 bases). This CDR3 spans 12 amino acids. Trimming took off 3 bases at V and 13 bases at J, with 13 bases between the two ends. Germline V CDR1 and CDR2: LNHNV, YYDKDF (reference sequence).

This rearrangement joins TRBV4-3 to TRBJ1-2; 7 bases map to TRBD1. V was pared by 0 bases and J by 4 bases, with 8 bases of the junction left unmatched. The germline CDR1 and CDR2 sequences are LGHNA and YSLEER. The length of the CDR3 is 16 residues. The CDR3 sequence: CASSQDPYRGSYGYTF. In DNA, the CDR3 is TGCGCCAGCAGCCAAGATCCCTACAGGGGCAGCTATGGCTACACCTTC.